The 29 T cell receptor beta chains presented below share a single source sample, sequenced in a study of patients and donors after allogeneic stem cell transplantation. TCRdb reprocessed the RT-PCR reads with MiXCR, giving one entry per CDR3 protein. The table includes roughly 12,000 distinct CDR3 sequences, approximately 26% detected once. Sequencing was performed on blood, either unsorted or a sorted T cell fraction (not recorded which). These receptors came from a human donor who was either an allogeneic HSCT recipient or a stem cell or donor lymphocyte infusion donor (not recorded which). It is not recorded whose cells these are; they may come from a transplant donor.

J is TRBJ2-1 and V is TRBV12-3 or TRBV12-4; 10 bases map to TRBD2. After removal of 5 bases from V and 5 bases from J, the junction contained 3 bases not matched to a gene. There are 14 residues in the CDR3. The CDR3 coding sequence is TGTGCCAGCAGTATGGGACTAGCGCACAATGAGCAGTTCTTC. Translating gives CASSMGLAHNEQFF.

There are a few counts of this clonotype. The chain joins TRBV18 to TRBJ1-1; TRBD1 aligns across 7 bases. This CDR3 is 14 amino acids long. CDR1 KGHSH and CDR2 LQKENI come from the germline V gene. The V and J ends lost 4 bases and 3 bases, in that order; junction bases with no gene match: 5. The CDR3 coding sequence is TGTGCCAGCTCACACTCCGGGACAGACACTGAAGCTTTCTTT. Translated, it gives CASSHSGTDTEAFF.

CDR3 nucleotide sequence: TGCAGTGCTATGGACTTGCCTTACAATGAGCAGTTCTTC. This encodes CSAMDLPYNEQFF. The rearrangement links TRBV20-1 to TRBJ2-1; D perhaps matches TRBD2 (5 bases). V lost 4 bases and J 4 bases, leaving 11 bases between the germline ends. Germline CDR1 DFQATT, CDR2 SNEGSKA (reference sequence). The CDR3 has 13 residues.

In its sample, this clonotype was seen a few times. The chain couples TRBV6-2 or TRBV6-3 to TRBJ1-2; unclear D gene. The CDR3 loop spans 13 amino acids. Trimming shortened V by 5 bases and J by 3 bases, and 10 bases separated the two germline ends. From germline, CDR1 is MNHEY and CDR2 SVGEGT. The CDR3 is CASSNGVYYGYTF. CDR3 in DNA: TGTGCCAGCAGTAACGGGGTATACTATGGCTACACCTTC.

This chain links TRBV12-3 or TRBV12-4 with TRBJ2-5; the D gene is possibly TRBD2 (5 bases). The CDR3 contains 15 residues. The ends were cut back, 6 bases at V and 5 bases at J, with 19 bases in the middle. The CDR3 sequence is CASRLVGANLETQYF. The CDR3 region has the DNA TGTGCCAGCAGACTAGTGGGAGCGAATCTCGAGACCCAGTACTTC.

The chain uses TRBV7-9 and TRBJ2-7; D might be TRBD2 (6 bases). In germline, CDR1 is SEHNR, CDR2 FQNEAQ (reference sequence). Between the trimmed V and J ends, which lost 3 bases and 5 bases, there was a span of 14 bases. This CDR3 has 14 residues. CDR3 loop: CASSFGLKGNEQYF. CDR3 nucleotides: TGTGCCAGCAGCTTTGGACTAAAAGGGAACGAGCAGTACTTC.

This clonotype was counted between two and nine times. This chain connects TRBV7-9 to TRBJ1-4; D not certain. The CDR3 sequence is 14 residues long. V lost 1 base to trimming and J lost 5 bases, with 8 bases between them. Germline V gives CDR1 SEHNR, CDR2 FQNEAQ (reference sequence). CDR3 DNA: TGTGCCAGCAGCTTAGGGCAGAAGAATGAAAAACTGTTTTTT. Translating gives CASSLGQKNEKLFF.

V usage is TRBV5-1 and J usage is TRBJ2-6, with 11 bases that match TRBD1. V was clipped by 3 bases and J by 2 bases; unmatched bases: 10. CDR1 is SGHRS and CDR2 is YFSETQ in the germline V gene. The CDR3 totals 19 residues. For the CDR3, the DNA is TGCGCCAGCAGCTCGGCTTCCGGGACAGGGGGGACTGGGGCCAACGTCCTGACTTTC. Its translation: CASSSASGTGGTGANVLTF. Together with reference TRBV5-1 and TRBJ2-6, the CDR3 gives the full variable domain: KAGVTQTPRYLIKTRGQQVTLSCSPISGHRSVSWYQQTPGQGLQFLFEYFSETQRNKGNFPGRFSGRQFSNSRSEMNVSTLELGDSALYLCASSSASGTGGTGANVLTFGAGSRLTVL.

A few counts support this clonotype. V gene TRBV7-9 combines with J gene TRBJ2-1, with 12 nucleotides matching TRBD2. CDR1 and CDR2 (germline): SEHNR, FQNEAQ (reference sequence). This CDR3 is 15 amino acids long. V was clipped by 5 bases and J by 8 bases; unmatched bases: 7. The CDR3 DNA reads TGTGCCAGCAGCCTGACTAGCGGGAGAAGATATGAGCAGTTCTTC. It translates to CASSLTSGRRYEQFF. Combining the CDR3 with reference TRBV7-9 and TRBJ2-1 gives the whole variable domain DTGVSQNPRHKITKRGQNVTFRCDPISEHNRLYWYRQTLGQGPEFLTYFQNEAQLEKSRLLSDRFSAERPKGSFSTLEIQRTEQGDSAMYLCASSLTSGRRYEQFFGPGTRLTVL.

V is TRBV28 and J is TRBJ1-1, with D unclear. This CDR3 contains 14 residues. V lost 2 bases to trimming and J lost 2 bases, with 9 bases between them. Germline V gene data show CDR1 as MDHEN and CDR2 as SYDVKM. The CDR3 is CASSLIPPNTEAFF. The CDR3 nucleotides are TGTGCCAGCAGTTTAATCCCGCCAAACACTGAAGCTTTCTTT.

This clonotype was picked up one time. J is TRBJ2-1 and V is TRBV20-1, with 7 bases fitting TRBD2. This CDR3 has 16 residues. Looked up from germline, CDR1 is DFQATT and CDR2 is SNEGSKA (reference sequence). V shed 1 base and J 4 bases; nucleotides not matched to a gene: 10. The CDR3, as DNA: TGCAGTGCTAGAGCCCGGACTAGTCCGGGTTACAATGAGCAGTTCTTC. This sequence encodes CSARARTSPGYNEQFF.

The rearrangement joins TRBV5-1 to TRBJ1-2; 7 bases line up with TRBD1. The CDR3 spans 15 residues. CDR1 is SGHRS, CDR2 YFSETQ, per germline. Germline trimming cut 0 bases from V and 4 bases from J; bases unmatched to any gene: 6. This CDR3 is CASSLDYRGLYGYTF. CDR3 DNA sequence: TGCGCCAGCAGCTTGGATTACAGGGGACTCTATGGCTACACCTTC.

This sequence joins TRBV29-1 and TRBJ2-5; D not certain. CDR3 length: 12 amino acids. V lost 2 bases and J 1 base, leaving 5 bases between the germline ends. CDR1 and CDR2 from the germline V gene are SQVTM and ANQGSEA. This chain's CDR3 is CSVEFGQETQYF. CDR3 coding DNA: TGCAGCGTTGAATTCGGCCAAGAGACCCAGTACTTC.

The sample holds a few counts of this clonotype. The chain combines TRBV7-9 with TRBJ2-3; 8 bases fit TRBD2. The ends lost 5 bases at V and 2 bases at J; junction bases unmatched: 6. Germline assignment: CDR1 SEHNR and CDR2 FQNEAQ (reference sequence). The CDR3 is 15 amino acids. The CDR3 loop reads CASSPFSGNTDTQYF. The CDR3 DNA sequence: TGTGCCAGCAGCCCGTTTAGCGGGAACACAGATACGCAGTATTTT.

At least ten counts were recorded for this clonotype. The V call is TRBV6-5, the J call TRBJ1-1; D possibly corresponds to TRBD1 (6 bases). Looked up from germline, CDR1 is MNHEY and CDR2 is SVGAGI. This CDR3 has 15 amino acids. V gave up 8 bases and J gave up 1 base, with 17 bases separating them. CDR3 in amino acids: CASCCPPGENTEAFF. DNA of the CDR3: TGTGCCAGCTGCTGCCCCCCAGGGGAGAACACTGAAGCTTTCTTT.

This clonotype was observed a few times. This chain links TRBV19 with TRBJ1-5; no firm D call. V lost 3 bases to trimming and J lost 4 bases, with 10 bases between them. The CDR3 totals 14 residues. Germline CDR1 is LNHDA and CDR2 is SQIVND (reference sequence). CDR3 loop: CASSISRQNQPQHF. The CDR3 nucleotides read TGTGCCAGTAGTATTAGTCGTCAAAATCAGCCCCAGCATTTT.

This clonotype was recorded at least ten times. This sequence joins TRBV20-1 and TRBJ2-7; perhaps TRBD1 as D (6 bases). The CDR3 is 13 residues long. The germline V gene encodes CDR1 DFQATT and CDR2 SNEGSKA (reference sequence). The V end was cut by 3 bases, the J end by 2 bases, with 11 bases between. The CDR3 reads CSASSDRTYEQYF. The CDR3 coding sequence is TGCAGTGCTAGCTCGGACAGAACCTACGAGCAGTACTTC.

This clonotype was detected many times. This chain connects TRBV5-1 to TRBJ1-3; D is unclear. This CDR3 has 16 residues. Germline-derived CDR1 and CDR2 are SGHRS and YFSETQ. V was cut by 4 bases and J by 0 bases, with 14 bases left in between. The CDR3 nucleotides read TGCGCCAGCAGCCTCCATTCACCTCTCTCTGGAAACACCATATATTTT. The encoded protein is CASSLHSPLSGNTIYF.

This clonotype was counted only a few times. This rearrangement joins TRBV20-1 to TRBJ2-1; 9 nucleotides align to TRBD1. Trimming at V came to 4 bases and at J to 8 bases, leaving 15 bases not matched to a gene. The CDR3 contains 16 residues. The germline V gene encodes CDR1 DFQATT and CDR2 SNEGSKA (reference sequence). For the CDR3, the DNA is TGCAGTGCTAAACCGGGACAGGGCTTTGGGCTAGATGAGCAGTTCTTC. It yields the protein CSAKPGQGFGLDEQFF.

This clonotype was counted a few times. The chain has TRBV6-2 or TRBV6-3 and TRBJ1-1; 8 bases match TRBD1. This CDR3 comprises 17 residues. V was pared by 0 bases and J by 2 bases, with 8 bases of the junction left unmatched. Germline-derived CDR1 and CDR2 are MNHEY and SVGEGT. The CDR3 spells CASSYSRGGQGNTEAFF. CDR3 DNA: TGTGCCAGCAGTTACTCGAGAGGCGGACAGGGAAACACTGAAGCTTTCTTT.

This chain links TRBV2 with TRBJ2-1, with 10 bases lining up with TRBD2. V dropped 6 bases and J dropped 10; count of bases not matched to a gene: 9. CDR1 is SNHLY and CDR2 is FYNNEI in the germline V gene. The length of the CDR3 is 14 residues. The CDR3 here is CASRTSGREREQFF. The CDR3 DNA is TGTGCCAGCAGAACGAGCGGGAGGGAGCGAGAGCAGTTCTTC.

There are many counts of this clonotype. The V call is TRBV7-6, the J call TRBJ1-2, with no clear D. Trimming removed 4 bases from V and 1 base from J, with 25 bases in between. The CDR3 covers 19 residues. Germline V gene lookup returns CDR1 SGHVS and CDR2 FNYEAQ. In nucleotides, the CDR3 is TGTGCCAGCAGCTCCTTTCTTTCGGAACCCTCACTTGATAACTATGGCTACACCTTC. It translates to CASSSFLSEPSLDNYGYTF.

This clonotype was seen a few times. The V gene is TRBV29-1, the J gene TRBJ1-1; D may be TRBD1 (6 bases). Germline CDR1 and CDR2: SQVTM and ANQGSEA. V dropped 6 bases and J dropped 0 bases, with 14 bases sitting between them. The CDR3 totals 14 residues. DNA of the CDR3: TGCAGCGTGAACGGACAGACCATGAACACTGAAGCTTTCTTT. Amino acid sequence: CSVNGQTMNTEAFF.

This clonotype was counted a single time. A junction end diverges from the germline sequence, so it may reflect a read error. The rearrangement links TRBV30 to TRBJ1-3, with D unclear. The CDR3 is made up of 11 amino acids. Germline V lookup: CDR1 GTSNPN, CDR2 SVGIG (reference sequence). The chain's CDR3 is CAWRRGNTVYF. CDR3 nucleotides: TGTGCCTGGAGGCGTGGAAACACCGTATATTTT.

The rearrangement joins TRBV28 to TRBJ2-1; D is perhaps TRBD1 or TRBD2 (6 bases each). Germline V gene sequence: CDR1 MDHEN, CDR2 SYDVKM. CDR3 size: 15 residues. The V end lost 8 bases, the J end lost 3 bases, and 17 bases lay between the germline ends. CDR3 loop: CASWGRGHLYNEQFF. The CDR3 nucleotides are TGTGCCAGCTGGGGGCGGGGACACCTCTACAATGAGCAGTTCTTC.

The rearrangement joins TRBV20-1 to TRBJ1-1; a weak D match, TRBD1 (5 bases). Trimming cost V 3 bases and J 6 bases, with 17 bases left between them. This CDR3 spans 14 amino acids. Germline V gives CDR1 DFQATT, CDR2 SNEGSKA (reference sequence). The CDR3: CSASVGGARPEAFF. CDR3 in DNA: TGCAGTGCTAGTGTAGGTGGGGCGCGCCCTGAAGCTTTCTTT.

In this sample, this clonotype turned up a few times. The genes are TRBV5-5 and TRBJ1-1, with 7 nucleotides matching TRBD1. The CDR3 runs to 15 residues. Germline trimming cut 7 bases from V and 2 bases from J; bases unmatched to any gene: 11. Germline CDR1 SGHKS, CDR2 YYEKEE (reference sequence). The CDR3 protein is CASALTGNGNTEAFF. As DNA, the CDR3 is TGTGCCAGCGCTTTGACAGGGAACGGTAACACTGAAGCTTTCTTT.

The chain carries TRBV28 and TRBJ2-7; maybe TRBD2 (5 bases). CDR1 and CDR2 from the germline V gene are MDHEN and SYDVKM. Trimming took off 0 bases at V and 2 bases at J, with 8 bases between the two ends. The CDR3 is made up of 14 amino acids. CDR3 sequence reads: CASSLWGSAYEQYF. In DNA, the CDR3 is TGTGCCAGCAGTTTATGGGGGAGCGCCTACGAGCAGTACTTC. Combining the CDR3 with reference TRBV28 and TRBJ2-7 gives the whole variable domain DVKVTQSSRYLVKRTGEKVFLECVQDMDHENMFWYRQDPGLGLRLIYFSYDVKMKEKGDIPEGYSVSREKKERFSLILESASTNQTSMYLCASSLWGSAYEQYFGPGTRLTVT.

This clonotype was found a few times. This chain links TRBV7-3 with TRBJ1-6; perhaps TRBD1 as D (5 bases). Germline assignment: CDR1 SGHTA and CDR2 FQGTGA. The germline V and J ends were trimmed by 5 bases and 10 bases, with 12 bases remaining between them. This CDR3 spans 13 amino acids. The CDR3 here is CASSISGKSPLHF. DNA of the CDR3: TGTGCCAGCAGCATTTCAGGGAAATCACCCCTCCACTTT.